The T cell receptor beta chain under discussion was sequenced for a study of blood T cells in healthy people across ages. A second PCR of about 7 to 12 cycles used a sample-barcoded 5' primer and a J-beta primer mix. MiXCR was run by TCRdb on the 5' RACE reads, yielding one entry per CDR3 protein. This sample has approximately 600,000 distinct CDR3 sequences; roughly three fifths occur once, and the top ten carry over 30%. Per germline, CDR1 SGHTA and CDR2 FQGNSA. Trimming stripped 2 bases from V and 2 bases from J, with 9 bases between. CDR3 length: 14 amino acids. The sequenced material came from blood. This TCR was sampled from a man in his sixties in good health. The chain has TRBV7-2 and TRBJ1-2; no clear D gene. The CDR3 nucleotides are TGTGCCAGCAGCTTACAGGAGGGAAACTATGGCTACACCTTC. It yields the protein CASSLQEGNYGYTF. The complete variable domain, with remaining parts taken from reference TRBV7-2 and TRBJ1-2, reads GAGVSQSPSNKVTEKGKDVELRCDPISGHTALYWYRQSLGQGLEFLIYFQGNSAPDKSGLPSDRFSAERTGGSVSTLTIQRTQQEDSAVYLCASSLQEGNYGYTFGSGTRLTVV.